This paragraph covers one T cell receptor beta chain sequence. These data belong to a study of technical replicates of blood from several donors. The data were produced by immunoSEQ multiplex PCR, yet TCRdb's version contains in-frame clones alone and is incomplete. The repertoire consists of roughly 80,000 clones, with about 95% occurring once and the leading ten covering about 0.39%. The CDR3 runs 14 residues. Trimming removed 6 bases from V and 4 bases from J, with 16 bases in between. In germline, CDR1 is MDHEN, CDR2 SYDVKM. The genes are TRBV28 and TRBJ2-7; perhaps TRBD1 as D (6 bases). The TCR originated in a human donor in good health. Source material: T cells isolated from PBMCs. The DNA for the CDR3 is TGTGCCAGCAGGAGCTTGACAGGTTCTTACGAGCAGTACTTC. Its protein is CASRSLTGSYEQYF.